This TCR beta chain was retrieved from a study of blood T cell repertoires in COVID-19. The J segment lost 5 bases and the V segment lost 6 bases, leaving 5 bases of the junction unmatched. This CDR3 is built from 16 residues. Germline V gene sequence: CDR1 WSHSY, CDR2 SAAADI. Generated by immunoSEQ multiplex PCR, the TCRdb table keeps only in-frame clones and is missing some. This table has about 45,000 clones, 75% to 85% appearing once. Sequenced material: peripheral blood. The receptor was derived from a man older than 75 in a cohort sampled during active COVID-19. V gene TRBV10-2 combines with J gene TRBJ2-2; 14 positions match TRBD2. DNA of the CDR3: TGCGCCAGCAGGTCGACTAGCGGGAGGGGGACCGGGGAGCTGTTTTTT. The encoded protein is CASRSTSGRGTGELFF.